This T cell receptor beta chain was captured by sequencing in a study of early T cells in non-severe SARS-CoV-2 infection. The CDR3 contains 11 residues. The germline V gene has CDR1 MNHEY and CDR2 SVGAGI. V lost 4 bases, J lost 9 bases, and 9 bases lay in between. MiXCR, applied by TCRdb to the 5' RACE reads, yields one record per CDR3 protein. The repertoire has tens of thousands of distinct CDR3 sequences, roughly 6.6% of them found once; the top ten carry 20% to 25%. The sequencing here drew on whole blood, taken at baseline. The origin of this receptor is an adult who was a healthcare worker with PCR-confirmed SARS-CoV-2 infection or an uninfected control (not recorded which). The chain couples TRBV6-5 to TRBJ1-1; D uncertain. The CDR3 sequence is CASSWKGKAFF. CDR3 bases: TGTGCCAGCAGTTGGAAGGGTAAAGCTTTCTTT.